The source of this T cell receptor (beta chain) is a study of T cell repertoires in cytomegalovirus infection. This CDR3 has 14 amino acids. The V gene's germline CDR1 is SGDLS and CDR2 YYNGEE. About this clonotype: Its antigen is as yet unknown. Its ends do not fully match the called genes, so a read error is possible.

One entry per CDR3 protein results from TCRdb running MiXCR on the reads. This sample has roughly 860,000 distinct CDR3 sequences; about 33% occur once, and the top ten carry around 11%. The TCR sequence derives from a human donor in good health (CMV status not recorded). Some clones in this sample may be carry-over from other donors' samples. This chain uses TRBV9 with TRBJ2-1; no definite D call. The sequencing here drew on cultured CD8+ T cells from PBMCs, taken from culture after CMV antigen stimulation. Here the CDR3 reads CTSSVTLGYNEQFF. As DNA, the CDR3 is TGTACCAGCAGCGTGACTCTGGGCTACAATGAGCAGTTCTTC.